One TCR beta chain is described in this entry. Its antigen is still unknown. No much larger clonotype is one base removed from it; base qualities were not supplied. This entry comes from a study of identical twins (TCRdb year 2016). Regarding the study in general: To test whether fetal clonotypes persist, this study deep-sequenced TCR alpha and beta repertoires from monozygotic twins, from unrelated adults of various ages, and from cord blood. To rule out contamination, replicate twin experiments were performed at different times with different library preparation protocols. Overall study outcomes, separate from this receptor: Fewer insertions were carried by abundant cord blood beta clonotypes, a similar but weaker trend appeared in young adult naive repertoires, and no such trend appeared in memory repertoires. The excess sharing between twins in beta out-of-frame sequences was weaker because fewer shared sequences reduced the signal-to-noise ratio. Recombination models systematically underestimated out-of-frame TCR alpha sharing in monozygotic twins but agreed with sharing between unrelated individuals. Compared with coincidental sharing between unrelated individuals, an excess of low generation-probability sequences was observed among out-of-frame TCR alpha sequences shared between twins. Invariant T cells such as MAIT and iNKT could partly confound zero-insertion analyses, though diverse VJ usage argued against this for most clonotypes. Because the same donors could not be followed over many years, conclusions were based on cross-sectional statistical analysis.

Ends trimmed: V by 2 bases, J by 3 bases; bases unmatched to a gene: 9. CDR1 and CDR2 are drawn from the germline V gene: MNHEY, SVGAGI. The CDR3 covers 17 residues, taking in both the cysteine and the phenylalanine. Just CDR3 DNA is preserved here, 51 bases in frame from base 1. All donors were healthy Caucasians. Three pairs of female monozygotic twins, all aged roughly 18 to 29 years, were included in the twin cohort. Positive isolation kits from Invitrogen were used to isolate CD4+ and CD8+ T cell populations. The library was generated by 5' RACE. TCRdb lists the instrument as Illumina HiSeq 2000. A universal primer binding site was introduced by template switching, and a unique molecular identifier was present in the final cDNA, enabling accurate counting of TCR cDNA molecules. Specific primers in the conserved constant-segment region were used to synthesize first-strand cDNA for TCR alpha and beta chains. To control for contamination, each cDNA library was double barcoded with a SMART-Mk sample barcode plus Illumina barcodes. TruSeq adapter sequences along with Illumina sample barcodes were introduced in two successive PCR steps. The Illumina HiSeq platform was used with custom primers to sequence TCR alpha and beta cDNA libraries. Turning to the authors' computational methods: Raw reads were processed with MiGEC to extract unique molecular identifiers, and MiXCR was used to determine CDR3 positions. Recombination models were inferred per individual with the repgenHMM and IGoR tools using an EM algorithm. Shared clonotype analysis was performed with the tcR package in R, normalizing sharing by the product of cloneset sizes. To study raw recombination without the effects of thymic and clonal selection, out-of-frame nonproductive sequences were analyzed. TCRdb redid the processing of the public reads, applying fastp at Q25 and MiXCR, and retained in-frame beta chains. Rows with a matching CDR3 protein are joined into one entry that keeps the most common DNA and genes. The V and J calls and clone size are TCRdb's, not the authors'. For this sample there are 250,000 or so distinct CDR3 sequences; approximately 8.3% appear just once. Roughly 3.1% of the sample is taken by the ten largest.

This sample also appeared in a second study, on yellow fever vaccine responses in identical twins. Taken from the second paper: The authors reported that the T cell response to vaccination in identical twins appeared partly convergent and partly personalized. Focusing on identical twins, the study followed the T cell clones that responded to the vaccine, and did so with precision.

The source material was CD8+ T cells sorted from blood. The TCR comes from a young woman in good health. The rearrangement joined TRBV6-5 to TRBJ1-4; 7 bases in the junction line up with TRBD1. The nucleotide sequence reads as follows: TGTGCCAGCAGTTACGGTGTAGGGGGCGCGTCTAATGAAAAACTGTTTTTT. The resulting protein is CASSYGVGGASNEKLFF.